This T cell receptor beta chain was recovered during a study of blood T cell repertoires in COVID-19. Across the whole study: Both acute and convalescent COVID-19 samples were obtained from the United States, Italy and Spain. Sources were T cells, B-cell-depleted T cells, or PBMCs; the material itself was cDNA or gDNA.

The V gene end was trimmed by 7 bases and the J gene end by 0 bases; junction bases not matched to a gene: 2. The CDR3 is 15 amino acids. Germline V gene lookup returns CDR1 LNHDA and CDR2 SQIVND (reference sequence). TCRdb's table, derived via immunoSEQ multiplex PCR, lists solely in-frame clones and lacks some. The sample includes some 670,000 clones, around 90% seen only once; the top ten take roughly 0.26%. V gene TRBV19 combines with J gene TRBJ2-6, with 8 bases that match TRBD2. The sample comprised peripheral blood. This clonotype originated in a woman aged 18-30 years with acute or convalescent COVID-19. CDR3 residues: CASTRGGSGANVLTF. The DNA for the CDR3 is TGTGCCAGTACCCGGGGGGGCTCTGGGGCCAACGTCCTGACTTTC.